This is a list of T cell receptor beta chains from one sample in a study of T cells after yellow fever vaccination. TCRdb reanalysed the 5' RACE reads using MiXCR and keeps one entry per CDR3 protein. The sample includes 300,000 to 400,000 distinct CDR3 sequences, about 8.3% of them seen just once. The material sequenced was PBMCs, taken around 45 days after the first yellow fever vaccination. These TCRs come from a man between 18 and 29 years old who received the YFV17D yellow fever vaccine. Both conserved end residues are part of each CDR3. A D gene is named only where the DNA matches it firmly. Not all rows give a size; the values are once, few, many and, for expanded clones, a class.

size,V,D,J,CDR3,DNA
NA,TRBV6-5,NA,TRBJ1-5,CASSYSWSGGKNQPQHF,TGTGCCAGCAGTTACTCTTGGTCCGGGGGCAAGAATCAGCCCCAGCATTTT
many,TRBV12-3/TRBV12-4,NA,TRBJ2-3,CASRLTQSTDTQYF,TGTGCCAGCAGACTTACTCAGAGCACAGATACGCAGTATTTT
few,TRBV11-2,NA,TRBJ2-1,CASSLVAQGRHEQFF,TGTGCCAGCAGCTTAGTAGCACAGGGTCGACATGAGCAGTTCTTC
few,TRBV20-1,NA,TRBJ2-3,CSAHPSAASTDTQYF,TGCAGTGCTCACCCCAGCGCCGCCTCGACAGATACGCAGTATTTT
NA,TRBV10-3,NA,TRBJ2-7,CAIKRDTNYYEQYF,TGTGCCATCAAGCGGGACACCAACTACTACGAGCAGTACTTC
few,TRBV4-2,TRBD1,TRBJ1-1,CASSPFLRDRRTEAFF,TGTGCCAGCAGCCCCTTCTTGCGGGACAGGAGAACTGAAGCTTTCTTT
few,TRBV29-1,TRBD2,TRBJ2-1,CSAPSGGSYNEQFF,TGCAGCGCACCTAGCGGGGGGTCCTACAATGAGCAGTTCTTC
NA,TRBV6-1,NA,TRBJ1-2,CASSTKQAPPNYGYTF,TGTGCCAGCAGTACAAAACAGGCGCCACCGAACTATGGCTACACCTTC
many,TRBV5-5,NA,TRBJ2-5,CASSLGGKETQYF,TGTGCCAGCAGCTTGGGTGGGAAAGAGACCCAGTACTTC
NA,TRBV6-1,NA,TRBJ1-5,CASLKGGQIQPQHF,TGTGCCAGCCTCAAAGGTGGGCAGATCCAGCCCCAGCATTTT
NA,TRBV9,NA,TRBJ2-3,CASSPSGLRGSDTQYF,TGTGCCAGCAGCCCGAGCGGGCTCAGGGGATCAGATACGCAGTATTTT
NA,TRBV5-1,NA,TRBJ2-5,CASSSGTPGETQYF,TGCGCCAGCAGCTCCGGGACACCGGGAGAGACCCAGTACTTC
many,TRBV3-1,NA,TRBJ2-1,CASSQFREGGQFF,TGTGCCAGCAGCCAATTCCGTGAGGGGGGGCAGTTCTTC
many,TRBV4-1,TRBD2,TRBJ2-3,CASSSPERGVTDTQYF,TGCGCCAGCAGCTCCCCAGAGCGGGGAGTTACAGATACGCAGTATTTT
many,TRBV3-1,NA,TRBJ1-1,CASSQAQGTAFF,TGTGCCAGCAGCCAAGCACAGGGTACGGCTTTCTTT
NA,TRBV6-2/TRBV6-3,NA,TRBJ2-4,CASSPLPPPQYF,TGTGCCAGCAGTCCTCTCCCCCCCCCTCAGTACTTC
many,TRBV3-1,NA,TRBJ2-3,CASSPTDTQYF,TGTGCCAGCAGCCCCACAGATACGCAGTATTTT
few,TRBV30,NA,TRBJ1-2,CAWSVQPSLGGYTF,TGTGCCTGGAGTGTACAACCCAGTCTTGGGGGCTACACCTTC
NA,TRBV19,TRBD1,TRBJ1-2,CASSDPGQSYGYTF,TGTGCCAGTAGTGATCCGGGACAGTCCTATGGCTACACCTTC
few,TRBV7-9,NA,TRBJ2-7,CARLGHYEQYF,TGTGCCAGACTGGGGCACTACGAGCAGTACTTC
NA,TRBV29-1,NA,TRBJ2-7,CSVEDLGYEQYF,TGCAGCGTTGAAGATCTGGGCTACGAGCAGTACTTC
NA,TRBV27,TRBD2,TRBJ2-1,CASSPSGPNEQFF,TGTGCCAGCAGCCCTAGCGGCCCCAATGAGCAGTTCTTC
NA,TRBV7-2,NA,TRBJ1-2,CASRPGVGYGYTF,TGTGCCAGCAGACCCGGGGTGGGCTATGGCTACACCTTC
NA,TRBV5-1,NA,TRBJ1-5,CASSSLHGQFNQPQHF,TGCGCCAGCAGCAGCTTGCATGGGCAGTTCAATCAGCCCCAGCATTTT
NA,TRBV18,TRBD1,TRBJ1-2,CASSPDRGLYGYTF,TGTGCCAGCTCACCCGACAGGGGGCTCTATGGCTACACCTTC
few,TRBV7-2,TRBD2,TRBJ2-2,CASSARGVWELFF,TGTGCCAGCAGCGCACGGGGGGTTTGGGAGCTGTTTTTT
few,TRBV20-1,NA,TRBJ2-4,CSAPGDGLLDAKNIQYF,TGCAGTGCTCCCGGGGACGGACTCCTCGATGCCAAAAACATTCAGTACTTC
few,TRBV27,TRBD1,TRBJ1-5,CASGNRGNQPQHF,TGTGCCAGCGGAAACAGGGGGAATCAGCCCCAGCATTTT
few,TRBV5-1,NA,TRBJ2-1,CASSLWSEGNEQFF,TGCGCCAGCAGCTTGTGGTCAGAGGGCAATGAGCAGTTCTTC
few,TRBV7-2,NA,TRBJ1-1,CASSLASIVNTEAFF,TGTGCCAGCAGCTTAGCGTCGATAGTGAACACTGAAGCTTTCTTT
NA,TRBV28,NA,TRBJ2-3,CASSSPGRPTHVTQYF,TGTGCCAGCAGTTCGCCGGGGCGCCCGACACACGTGACGCAGTATTTT
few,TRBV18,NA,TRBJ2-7,CASSPRGPNYEQYF,TGTGCCAGCTCACCACGGGGGCCAAACTACGAGCAGTACTTC
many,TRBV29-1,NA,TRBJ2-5,CSVEGVEWKPDQETQYF,TGCAGCGTTGAAGGAGTTGAATGGAAACCTGACCAAGAGACCCAGTACTTC
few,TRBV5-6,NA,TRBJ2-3,CASSLGPEGPDTQYF,TGTGCCAGCAGCTTGGGCCCGGAAGGGCCAGATACGCAGTATTTT
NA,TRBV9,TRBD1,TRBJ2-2,CASSTRQGDTGELFF,TGTGCCAGCAGCACCCGACAGGGGGACACCGGGGAGCTGTTTTTT
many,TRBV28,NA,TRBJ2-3,CASGRGGNTDTQYF,TGTGCCAGCGGACGAGGGGGTAACACAGATACGCAGTATTTT
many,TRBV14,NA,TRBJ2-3,CASSQRGNGVLWDTQYF,TGTGCCAGCAGCCAACGTGGGAACGGGGTGCTATGGGATACGCAGTATTTT
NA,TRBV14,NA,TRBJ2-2,CASSQDWASGELFF,TGTGCCAGCAGCCAAGACTGGGCGTCCGGGGAGCTGTTTTTT
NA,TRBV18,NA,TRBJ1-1,CASSPTRGDNTEAFF,TGTGCCAGCTCACCCACCAGAGGGGATAACACTGAAGCTTTCTTT
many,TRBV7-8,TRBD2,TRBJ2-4,CASSFVLAGGAKNIQYF,TGTGCCAGCAGCTTCGTACTAGCGGGGGGAGCCAAAAACATTCAGTACTTC
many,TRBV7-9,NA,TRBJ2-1,CASSLAAGLDNEQFF,TGTGCCAGCAGCTTAGCAGCGGGCTTGGACAATGAGCAGTTCTTC
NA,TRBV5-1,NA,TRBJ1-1,CASGTGFLKDTEAFF,TGCGCCAGCGGGACGGGGTTCCTAAAGGACACTGAAGCTTTCTTT
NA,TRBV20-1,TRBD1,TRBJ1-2,CSAKPGQGQGYTF,TGCAGTGCCAAGCCGGGACAGGGGCAGGGCTACACCTTC
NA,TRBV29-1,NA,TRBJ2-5,CSVEPRRGALWGETQYF,TGCAGCGTTGAACCCCGGAGGGGTGCATTGTGGGGGGAGACCCAGTACTTC
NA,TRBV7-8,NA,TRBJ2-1,CASSYDRSSYNEQFF,TGTGCCAGCAGCTATGACAGGAGCTCCTACAATGAGCAGTTCTTC
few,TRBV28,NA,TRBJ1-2,CASSDRTYGYTF,TGTGCCAGCAGTGACAGAACCTATGGCTACACCTTC
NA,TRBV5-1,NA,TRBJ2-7,CASSWPTAAYEQYF,TGCGCCAGCAGCTGGCCGACAGCGGCCTACGAGCAGTACTTC
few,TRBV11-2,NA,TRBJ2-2,CASSSWTLAGELFF,TGTGCCAGCAGCTCCTGGACACTTGCCGGGGAGCTGTTTTTT
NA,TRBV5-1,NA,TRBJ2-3,CASSLGYRTDTQYF,TGCGCCAGCAGCTTAGGCTACCGCACAGATACGCAGTATTTT
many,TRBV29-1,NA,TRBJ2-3,CSVEGGATDTQYF,TGCAGCGTTGAAGGAGGGGCCACAGATACGCAGTATTTT
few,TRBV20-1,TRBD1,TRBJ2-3,CSASPQTGISTDTQYF,TGCAGTGCGAGCCCTCAGACAGGGATTAGCACAGATACGCAGTATTTT
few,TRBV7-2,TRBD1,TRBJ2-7,CASSFGTAYEQYF,TGTGCCAGCAGCTTCGGGACAGCCTACGAGCAGTACTTC
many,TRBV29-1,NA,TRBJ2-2,CSVEGHLQGTGTGELFF,TGCAGCGTTGAAGGCCACCTACAGGGTACGGGCACCGGGGAGCTGTTTTTT
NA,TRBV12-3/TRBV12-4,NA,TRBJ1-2,CASSLGGRHYGYTF,TGTGCCAGCAGTTTAGGGGGGAGGCACTATGGCTACACCTTC
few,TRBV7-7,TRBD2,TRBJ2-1,CASSKMTSGGYNEQFF,TGTGCTAGCAGCAAGATGACTAGCGGGGGGTACAATGAGCAGTTCTTC